A selection of T cell receptor beta chains follows, all from one sample in a study of metastatic and nonmetastatic thyroid tumors. TCRdb re-called clones from the PCR reads using MiXCR. Here the sample spans over 9,500 clones, approximately 31% being singletons. The specimen sequenced was tumor tissue. These receptor sequences come from a male donor with papillary thyroid cancer or a benign thyroid nodule (not recorded which). Some clones in this sample may be carry-over from other donors' samples. CDR3s include the opening cysteine and the closing phenylalanine or tryptophan. The D gene is left open where the match is weak. Only some rows state a clone size, as once, few, many or a class for expanded clones.

CDR3 protein: CASSKRSTPYNEQFF
CDR3 DNA: TGTGCCAGTAGTAAGCGAAGTACCCCCTACAATGAGCAGTTCTTC
J gene: TRBJ2-1
V gene: TRBV19
D gene: -
clone size: few

CDR3 protein: CASRGLGVPQHF
CDR3 DNA: TGTGCCAGCAGAGGACTGGGGGTGCCCCAGCATTTT
J gene: TRBJ1-5
V gene: TRBV12-3/TRBV12-4
D gene: -
clone size: few

CDR3 protein: CASSFGTAGFNTEAFF
CDR3 DNA: TGTGCCAGCAGCTTCGGGACAGCGGGCTTCAACACTGAAGCTTTCTTT
J gene: TRBJ1-1
V gene: TRBV5-4
D gene: TRBD1
clone size: many

CDR3 protein: CASSFWASYIDQFF
CDR3 DNA: TGTGCCAGCAGTTTCTGGGCCAGTTACATTGATCAGTTCTTC
J gene: TRBJ2-1
V gene: TRBV27
D gene: -
clone size: -

CDR3 protein: CASSQVLTGLSGANVLTF
CDR3 DNA: TGCGCCAGCAGCCAAGTTCTAACTGGACTCTCTGGTGCCAACGTCCTGACTTTC
J gene: TRBJ2-6
V gene: TRBV4-1
D gene: -
clone size: -

CDR3 protein: CARGRDRVYNEQFF
CDR3 DNA: TGTGCCAGAGGACGGGACAGGGTGTACAATGAGCAGTTCTTC
J gene: TRBJ2-1
V gene: TRBV7-2
D gene: TRBD1
clone size: -

CDR3 protein: CASSLSGGAHNEQFF
CDR3 DNA: TGTGCCAGCAGCTTAAGCGGGGGGGCCCACAATGAGCAGTTCTTC
J gene: TRBJ2-1
V gene: TRBV7-3
D gene: TRBD2
clone size: -

CDR3 protein: CATSDFPSGPRRTDTQYF
CDR3 DNA: TGTGCCACCAGTGATTTCCCTAGCGGACCTAGGCGCACAGATACGCAGTATTTT
J gene: TRBJ2-3
V gene: TRBV24-1
D gene: TRBD2
clone size: -

CDR3 protein: CACSWDDAATQYF
CDR3 DNA: TGCGCCTGCAGCTGGGACGACGCAGCTACGCAGTATTTT
J gene: TRBJ2-3
V gene: TRBV5-1
D gene: -
clone size: -

CDR3 protein: CASRQYREHPKVSF
CDR3 DNA: TGTGCCAGCAGACAGTACAGGGAACATCCAAAAGTTTCCTTC
J gene: TRBJ1-2
V gene: TRBV6-1
D gene: -
clone size: few

CDR3 protein: CASSHRVGGPGELFF
CDR3 DNA: TGTGCCAGCAGCCACCGAGTAGGGGGACCCGGGGAGCTGTTTTTT
J gene: TRBJ2-2
V gene: TRBV9
D gene: -
clone size: many

CDR3 protein: CASSQDTGGARYNSPLHF
CDR3 DNA: TGCGCCAGCAGCCAAGATACGGGGGGGGCCCGATATAATTCACCCCTCCACTTT
J gene: TRBJ1-6
V gene: TRBV4-1
D gene: -
clone size: many

CDR3 protein: CASSSATGWNSPLHF
CDR3 DNA: TGTGCCAGCAGTTCGGCGACCGGGTGGAATTCACCCCTCCACTTT
J gene: TRBJ1-6
V gene: TRBV12-3/TRBV12-4
D gene: -
clone size: medium-sized

CDR3 protein: CASSPRLAGSYEQYF
CDR3 DNA: TGTGCCAGCAGCCCGAGACTAGCGGGCTCCTACGAGCAGTACTTC
J gene: TRBJ2-7
V gene: TRBV28
D gene: TRBD2
clone size: -

CDR3 protein: CSAPSVESYNEQFF
CDR3 DNA: TGCAGTGCCCCTAGCGTTGAGTCCTACAATGAGCAGTTCTTC
J gene: TRBJ2-1
V gene: TRBV20-1
D gene: -
clone size: -

CDR3 protein: CASSSRTAPSATDTQYF
CDR3 DNA: TGTGCCAGCAGCTCACGGACAGCGCCATCCGCTACGGATACGCAGTATTTT
J gene: TRBJ2-3
V gene: TRBV7-6
D gene: -
clone size: many

CDR3 protein: CASSPMGGAEGYTF
CDR3 DNA: TGTGCCAGCAGCCCGATGGGGGGCGCGGAAGGCTACACCTTC
J gene: TRBJ1-2
V gene: TRBV6-1
D gene: -
clone size: medium-sized

CDR3 protein: CASSFRTYEQYF
CDR3 DNA: TGTGCCAGCAGTTTCCGCACCTACGAGCAGTACTTC
J gene: TRBJ2-7
V gene: TRBV28
D gene: -
clone size: many

CDR3 protein: CASTNQFYEQFF
CDR3 DNA: TGTGCCAGTACAAATCAATTTTATGAGCAGTTCTTC
J gene: TRBJ2-1
V gene: TRBV19
D gene: -
clone size: many

CDR3 protein: CSASSGIINEQFF
CDR3 DNA: TGCAGTGCTAGTAGCGGGATTATCAATGAGCAGTTCTTC
J gene: TRBJ2-1
V gene: TRBV20-1
D gene: TRBD2
clone size: -

CDR3 protein: CAWSGQPNSPLHF
CDR3 DNA: TGTGCCTGGAGTGGCCAGCCTAATTCACCCCTCCACTTT
J gene: TRBJ1-6
V gene: TRBV30
D gene: -
clone size: -

CDR3 protein: CASSYSDSGNTIYF
CDR3 DNA: TGTGCCAGCAGTTACTCAGACTCTGGAAACACCATATATTTT
J gene: TRBJ1-3
V gene: TRBV6-5
D gene: -
clone size: few

CDR3 protein: CATSDSSGQGAGELFF
CDR3 DNA: TGTGCCACCAGTGATTCGAGCGGACAGGGGGCCGGGGAGCTGTTTTTT
J gene: TRBJ2-2
V gene: TRBV24-1
D gene: TRBD1
clone size: medium-sized

CDR3 protein: CASSKGPPYNEQFF
CDR3 DNA: TGTGCCAGCTCAAAGGGACCACCCTACAATGAGCAGTTCTTC
J gene: TRBJ2-1
V gene: TRBV18
D gene: -
clone size: many

CDR3 protein: CAWSVPGTAYEQYF
CDR3 DNA: TGTGCCTGGAGTGTACCAGGGACCGCCTACGAGCAGTACTTC
J gene: TRBJ2-7
V gene: TRBV30
D gene: -
clone size: -

CDR3 protein: CASSKGGILAGGNEQFF
CDR3 DNA: TGTGCCAGTAGTAAAGGGGGGATACTAGCGGGAGGCAATGAGCAGTTCTTC
J gene: TRBJ2-1
V gene: TRBV19
D gene: TRBD2
clone size: medium-sized

CDR3 protein: CSANWGNTEAFF
CDR3 DNA: TGCAGTGCTAACTGGGGGAACACTGAAGCTTTCTTT
J gene: TRBJ1-1
V gene: TRBV20-1
D gene: -
clone size: many

CDR3 protein: CASSRAPWNQPQHF
CDR3 DNA: TGTGCCAGCAGTCGGGCCCCTTGGAATCAGCCCCAGCATTTT
J gene: TRBJ1-5
V gene: TRBV12-3/TRBV12-4
D gene: -
clone size: -

CDR3 protein: CAWSAGAANEQFF
CDR3 DNA: TGTGCCTGGAGTGCGGGCGCGGCGAATGAGCAGTTCTTC
J gene: TRBJ2-1
V gene: TRBV30
D gene: -
clone size: -

CDR3 protein: CASTWGLAGNEQYF
CDR3 DNA: TGCGCCAGCACCTGGGGTCTAGCGGGAAACGAGCAGTACTTC
J gene: TRBJ2-7
V gene: TRBV5-1
D gene: TRBD2
clone size: -

CDR3 protein: CASSLIYEQYF
CDR3 DNA: TGTGCCAGCAGCCTAATCTACGAGCAGTACTTC
J gene: TRBJ2-7
V gene: TRBV11-2
D gene: -
clone size: medium-sized

CDR3 protein: CASSLDGYEQYF
CDR3 DNA: TGTGCCAGCAGTTTGGACGGTTACGAGCAGTACTTC
J gene: TRBJ2-7
V gene: TRBV27
D gene: -
clone size: -

CDR3 protein: CASSGGGNMNTEAFF
CDR3 DNA: TGTGCCAGCAGTGGAGGGGGCAACATGAACACTGAAGCTTTCTTT
J gene: TRBJ1-1
V gene: TRBV27
D gene: TRBD1
clone size: -

CDR3 protein: CASSQTDIDTEAFF
CDR3 DNA: TGTGCCAGCAGCCAGACAGACATCGACACTGAAGCTTTCTTT
J gene: TRBJ1-1
V gene: TRBV3-1
D gene: -
clone size: many

CDR3 protein: CASSEAGSYGSTF
CDR3 DNA: TGCGCCAGCAGTGAGGCGGGGAGCTATGGCTCCACCTTC
J gene: TRBJ1-2
V gene: TRBV10-1
D gene: -
clone size: -

CDR3 protein: CSASNGEPCYTF
CDR3 DNA: TGCAGTGCTAGTAATGGGGAACCATGCTACACCTTC
J gene: TRBJ1-2
V gene: TRBV20-1
D gene: -
clone size: -

CDR3 protein: CATSTKAGYYGYTF
CDR3 DNA: TGTGCCACCAGCACGAAGGCCGGATACTATGGCTACACCTTC
J gene: TRBJ1-2
V gene: TRBV15
D gene: -
clone size: -

CDR3 protein: CASRPDRTYNEQFF
CDR3 DNA: TGTGCCAGCAGACCGGACAGAACCTACAATGAGCAGTTCTTC
J gene: TRBJ2-1
V gene: TRBV12-3/TRBV12-4
D gene: -
clone size: -

CDR3 protein: CASNPGQVLVNEQFF
CDR3 DNA: TGCGCCAGCAATCCGGGACAGGTACTAGTAAATGAGCAGTTCTTC
J gene: TRBJ2-1
V gene: TRBV5-1
D gene: TRBD1
clone size: -

CDR3 protein: CASSKTGAGVYEQYF
CDR3 DNA: TGTGCCAGCAGCAAAACGGGAGCAGGGGTATACGAGCAGTACTTC
J gene: TRBJ2-7
V gene: TRBV5-8
D gene: -
clone size: -

CDR3 protein: CSARQGTARAHNEQFF
CDR3 DNA: TGCAGTGCTAGGCAAGGGACAGCCCGCGCCCACAATGAGCAGTTCTTC
J gene: TRBJ2-1
V gene: TRBV20-1
D gene: TRBD1
clone size: many

CDR3 protein: CASSRSGTGGNEQYF
CDR3 DNA: TGTGCCAGCAGTCGGTCTGGGACAGGGGGCAACGAGCAGTACTTC
J gene: TRBJ2-7
V gene: TRBV6-2/TRBV6-3
D gene: TRBD1
clone size: -